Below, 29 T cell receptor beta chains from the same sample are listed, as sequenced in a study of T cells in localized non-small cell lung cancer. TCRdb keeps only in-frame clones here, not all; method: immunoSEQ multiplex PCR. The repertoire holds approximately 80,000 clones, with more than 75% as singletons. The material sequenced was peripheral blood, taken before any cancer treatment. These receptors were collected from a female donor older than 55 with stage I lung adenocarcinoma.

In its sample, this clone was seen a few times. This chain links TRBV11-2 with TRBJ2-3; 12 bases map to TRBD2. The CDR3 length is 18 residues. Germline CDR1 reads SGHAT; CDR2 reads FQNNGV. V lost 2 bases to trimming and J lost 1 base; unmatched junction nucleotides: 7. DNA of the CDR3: TGTGCCAGCAGCTTACTAGCGGGGGGGCCGGGGGGCACAGATACGCAGTATTTT. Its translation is CASSLLAGGPGGTDTQYF.

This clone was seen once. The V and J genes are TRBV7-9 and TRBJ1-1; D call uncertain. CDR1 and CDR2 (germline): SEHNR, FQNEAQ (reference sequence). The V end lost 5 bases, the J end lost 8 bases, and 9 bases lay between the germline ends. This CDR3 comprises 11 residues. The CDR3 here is CASSRKGEAFF. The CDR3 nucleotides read TGTGCCAGCAGCCGAAAAGGGGAAGCTTTCTTT.

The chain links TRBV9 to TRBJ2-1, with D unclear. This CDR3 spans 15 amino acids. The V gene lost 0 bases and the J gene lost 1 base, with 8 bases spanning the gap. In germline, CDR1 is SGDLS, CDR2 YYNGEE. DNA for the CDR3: TGTGCCAGCAGCGTAGAGACCGATTCCTACAATGAGCAGTTCTTC. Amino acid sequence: CASSVETDSYNEQFF.

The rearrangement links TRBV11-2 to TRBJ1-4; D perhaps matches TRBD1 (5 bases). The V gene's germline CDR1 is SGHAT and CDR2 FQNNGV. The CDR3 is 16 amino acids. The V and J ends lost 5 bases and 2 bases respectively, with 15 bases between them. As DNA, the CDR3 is TGTGCCAGCAGCCTCGCCGCCGGACATACTAATGAAAAACTGTTTTTT. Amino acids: CASSLAAGHTNEKLFF.

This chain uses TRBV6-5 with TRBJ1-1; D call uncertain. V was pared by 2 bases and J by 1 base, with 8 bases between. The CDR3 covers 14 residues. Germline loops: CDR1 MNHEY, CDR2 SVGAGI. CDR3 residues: CASSYGLPNTEAFF. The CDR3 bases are TGTGCCAGCAGTTACGGGCTACCGAACACTGAAGCTTTCTTT.

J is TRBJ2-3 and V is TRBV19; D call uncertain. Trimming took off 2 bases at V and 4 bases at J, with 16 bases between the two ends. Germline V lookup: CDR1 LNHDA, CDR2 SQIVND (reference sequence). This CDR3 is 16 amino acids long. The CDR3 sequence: CASSIQSPGESDTQYF. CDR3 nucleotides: TGTGCCAGTAGTATACAGAGTCCAGGTGAATCAGATACGCAGTATTTT.

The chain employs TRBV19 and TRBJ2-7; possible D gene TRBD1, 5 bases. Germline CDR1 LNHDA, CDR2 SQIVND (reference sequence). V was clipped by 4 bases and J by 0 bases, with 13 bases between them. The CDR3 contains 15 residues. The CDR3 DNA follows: TGTGCCAGTAGTAGAGGACATAAAAGCTCCTACGAGCAGTACTTC. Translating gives CASSRGHKSSYEQYF.

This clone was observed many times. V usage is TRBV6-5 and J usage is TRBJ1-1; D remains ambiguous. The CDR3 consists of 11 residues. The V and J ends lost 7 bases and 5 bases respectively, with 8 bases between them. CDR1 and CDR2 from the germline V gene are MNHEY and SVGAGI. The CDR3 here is CASKKGTEAFF. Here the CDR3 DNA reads TGTGCCAGCAAAAAGGGTACTGAAGCTTTCTTT.

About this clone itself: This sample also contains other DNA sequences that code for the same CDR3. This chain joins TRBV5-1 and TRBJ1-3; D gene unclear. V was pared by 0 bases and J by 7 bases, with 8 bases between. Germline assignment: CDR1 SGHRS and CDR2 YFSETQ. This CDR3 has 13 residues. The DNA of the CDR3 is TGCGCCAGCAGCTTGGGGGCAGGCAACACCATATATTTT. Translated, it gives CASSLGAGNTIYF.

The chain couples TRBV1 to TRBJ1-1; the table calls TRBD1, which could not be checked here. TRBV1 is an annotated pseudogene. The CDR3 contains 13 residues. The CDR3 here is CTSSRHRNTEAFF. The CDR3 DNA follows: TGCACCAGCAGCCGGCACAGGAACACTGAAGCTTTCTTT.

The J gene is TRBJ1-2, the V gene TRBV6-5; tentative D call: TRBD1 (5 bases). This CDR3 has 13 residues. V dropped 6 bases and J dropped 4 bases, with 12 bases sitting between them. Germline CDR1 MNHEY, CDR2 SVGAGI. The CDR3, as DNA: TGTGCCAGCAGCCCGGGACCCTCCTATGGCTACACCTTC. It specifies CASSPGPSYGYTF.

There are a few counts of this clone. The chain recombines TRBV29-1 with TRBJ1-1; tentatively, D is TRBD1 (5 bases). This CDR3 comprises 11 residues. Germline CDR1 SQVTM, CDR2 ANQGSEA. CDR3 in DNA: TGCATCGGAGGGACGAACACTGAAGCTTTCTTT. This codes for CIGGTNTEAFF.

For the CDR3, the DNA is TGCGCCAGCAGTATCGAGGGCCGGGGTGAAAAACTGTTTTTT. Its translation: CASSIEGRGEKLFF. V is TRBV5-1 and J is TRBJ1-4, with D hard to call. Looked up from germline, CDR1 is SGHRS and CDR2 is YFSETQ. The CDR3 loop spans 14 amino acids. V was pared by 5 bases and J by 7 bases, with 15 bases between.

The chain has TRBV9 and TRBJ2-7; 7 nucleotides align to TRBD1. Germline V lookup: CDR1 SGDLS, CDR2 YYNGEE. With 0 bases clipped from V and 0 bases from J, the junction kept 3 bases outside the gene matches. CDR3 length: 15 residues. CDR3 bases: TGTGCCAGCAGCGTAGAGGGGACAGTCTCCTACGAGCAGTACTTC. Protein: CASSVEGTVSYEQYF.

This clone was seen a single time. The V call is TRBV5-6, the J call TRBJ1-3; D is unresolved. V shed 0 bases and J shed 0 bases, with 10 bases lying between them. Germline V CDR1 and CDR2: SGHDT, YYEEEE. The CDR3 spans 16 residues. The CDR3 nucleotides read TGTGCCAGCAGCTTGGGGCAGTTGAGCTCTGGAAACACCATATATTTT. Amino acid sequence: CASSLGQLSSGNTIYF.

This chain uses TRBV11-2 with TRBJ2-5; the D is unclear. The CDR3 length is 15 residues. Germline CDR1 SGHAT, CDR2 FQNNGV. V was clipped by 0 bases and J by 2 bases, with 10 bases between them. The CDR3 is CASSLDFKGQETQYF. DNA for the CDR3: TGTGCCAGCAGCTTAGATTTTAAGGGACAAGAGACCCAGTACTTC.

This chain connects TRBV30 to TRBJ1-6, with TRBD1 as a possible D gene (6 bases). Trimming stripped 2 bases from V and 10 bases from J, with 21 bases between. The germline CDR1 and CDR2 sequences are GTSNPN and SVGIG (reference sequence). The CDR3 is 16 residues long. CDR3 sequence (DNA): TGTGCCTGGAGTCTCCAGGGGACCTCCCCTCGATCACCCCTCCACTTT. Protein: CAWSLQGTSPRSPLHF.

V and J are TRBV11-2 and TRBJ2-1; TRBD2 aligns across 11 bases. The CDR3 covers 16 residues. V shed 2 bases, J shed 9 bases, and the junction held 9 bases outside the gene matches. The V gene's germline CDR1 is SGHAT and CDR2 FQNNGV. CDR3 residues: CASSLLTSGNSGEQFF. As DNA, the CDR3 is TGTGCCAGCAGCTTATTGACTAGCGGGAACTCGGGTGAGCAGTTCTTC.

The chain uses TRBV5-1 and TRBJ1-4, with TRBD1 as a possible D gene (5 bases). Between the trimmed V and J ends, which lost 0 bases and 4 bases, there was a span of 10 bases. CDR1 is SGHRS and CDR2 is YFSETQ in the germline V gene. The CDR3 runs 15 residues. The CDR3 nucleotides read TGCGCCAGCAGCTTGGGGCAGGGCTATAATGAAAAACTGTTTTTT. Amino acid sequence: CASSLGQGYNEKLFF.

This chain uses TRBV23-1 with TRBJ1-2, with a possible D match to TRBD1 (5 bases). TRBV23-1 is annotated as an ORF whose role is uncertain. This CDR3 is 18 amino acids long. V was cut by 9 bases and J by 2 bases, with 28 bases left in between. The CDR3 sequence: CARGEIKGLDGPNYGYTF. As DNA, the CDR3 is TGCGCCAGGGGGGAAATCAAAGGACTCGATGGGCCAAACTATGGCTACACCTTC.

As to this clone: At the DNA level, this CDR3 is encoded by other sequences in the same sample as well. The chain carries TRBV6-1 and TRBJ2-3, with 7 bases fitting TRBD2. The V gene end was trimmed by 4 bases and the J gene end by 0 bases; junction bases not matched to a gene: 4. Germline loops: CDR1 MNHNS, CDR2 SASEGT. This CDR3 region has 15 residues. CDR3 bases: TGTGCCAGCAGTGTGGGGGGAGGGAGCACAGATACGCAGTATTTT. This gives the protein CASSVGGGSTDTQYF.

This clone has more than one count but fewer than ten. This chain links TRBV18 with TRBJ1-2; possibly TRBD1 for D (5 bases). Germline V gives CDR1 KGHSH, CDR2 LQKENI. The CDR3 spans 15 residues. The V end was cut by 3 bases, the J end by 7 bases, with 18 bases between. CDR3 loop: CASSPYRQSRAGYTF. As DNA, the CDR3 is TGTGCCAGCTCACCCTACCGACAGTCGAGGGCTGGCTACACCTTC.

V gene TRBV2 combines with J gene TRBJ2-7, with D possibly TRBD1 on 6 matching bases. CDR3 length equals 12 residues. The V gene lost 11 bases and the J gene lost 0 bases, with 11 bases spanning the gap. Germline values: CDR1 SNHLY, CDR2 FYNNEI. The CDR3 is CAWGQSSYEQYF. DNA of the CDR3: TGTGCCTGGGGGCAGAGCTCCTACGAGCAGTACTTC.

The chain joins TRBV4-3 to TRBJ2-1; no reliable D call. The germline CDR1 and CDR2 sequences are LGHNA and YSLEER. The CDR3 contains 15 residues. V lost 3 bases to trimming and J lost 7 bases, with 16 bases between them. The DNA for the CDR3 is TGCGCCAGCAGCCAGACCTTAAAAGGGCTGAATGAGCAGTTCTTC. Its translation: CASSQTLKGLNEQFF.

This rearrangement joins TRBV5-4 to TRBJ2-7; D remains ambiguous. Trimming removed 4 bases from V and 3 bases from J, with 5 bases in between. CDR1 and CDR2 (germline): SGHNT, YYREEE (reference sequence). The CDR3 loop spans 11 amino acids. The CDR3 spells CASSLNYEQYF. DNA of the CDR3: TGTGCCAGCAGCCTGAACTACGAGCAGTACTTC.

The CDR3 loop reads CSVGKGGNQPQHF. DNA of the CDR3: TGCAGCGTTGGAAAGGGGGGCAATCAGCCCCAGCATTTT. This chain links TRBV29-1 with TRBJ1-5; maybe TRBD1 (6 bases). This CDR3 spans 13 amino acids. Trimming took 4 bases from V and 2 from J, leaving 9 bases between them. CDR1 is SQVTM, CDR2 ANQGSEA, per germline.

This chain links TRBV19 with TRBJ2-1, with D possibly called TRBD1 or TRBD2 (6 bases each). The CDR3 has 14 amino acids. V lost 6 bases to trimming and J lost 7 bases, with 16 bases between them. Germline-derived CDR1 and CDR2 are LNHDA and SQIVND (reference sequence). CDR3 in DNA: TGTGCCAGTAGCCCCCCAGGGGACTTGAATGAGCAGTTCTTC. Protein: CASSPPGDLNEQFF.

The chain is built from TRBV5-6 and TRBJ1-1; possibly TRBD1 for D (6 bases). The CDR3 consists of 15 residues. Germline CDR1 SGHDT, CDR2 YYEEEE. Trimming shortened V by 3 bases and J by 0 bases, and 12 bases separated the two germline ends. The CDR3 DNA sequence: TGTGCCAGCAGCTCAGGGGCATTGGTGAACACTGAAGCTTTCTTT. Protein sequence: CASSSGALVNTEAFF.

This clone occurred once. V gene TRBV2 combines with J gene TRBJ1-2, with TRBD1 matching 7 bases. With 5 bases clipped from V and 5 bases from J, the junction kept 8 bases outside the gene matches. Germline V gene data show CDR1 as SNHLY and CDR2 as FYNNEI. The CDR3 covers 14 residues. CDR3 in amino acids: CASSPRDSAYGYTF. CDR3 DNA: TGTGCCAGCAGTCCCCGGGACAGCGCTTATGGCTACACCTTC. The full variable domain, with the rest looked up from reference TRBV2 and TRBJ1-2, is EPEVTQTPSHQVTQMGQEVILRCVPISNHLYFYWYRQILGQKVEFLVSFYNNEISEKSEIFDDQFSVERPDGSNFTLKIRSTKLEDSAMYFCASSPRDSAYGYTFGSGTRLTVV.